These T cell receptor beta chains were read from a single sample in a study of T-cell memory formation after mild COVID-19. Using its own MiXCR run on the 5' RACE reads, TCRdb lists one record per CDR3 protein. The table has approximately 240,000 distinct CDR3 sequences, about a sixth seen once; the top ten hold approximately 3.6%. The sample consisted of PBMCs or a T cell subset sorted from them (not recorded which). These receptors all come from a man aged 18 to 30 who had mild COVID-19 (a few samples of this study predate the infection). Cell type and time point are not known. The CDR3 runs from the conserved cysteine through the conserved F or W. D genes are given only for firm matches. Size values are once, few and many counts, or a class for expanded clones, and some rows have none.

D gene,clone size,V gene,J gene,CDR3 DNA,CDR3 protein
NA,NA,TRBV5-1,TRBJ1-1,TGCGCCAGCAGCGGCTGGAACACTGAAGCTTTCTTT,CASSGWNTEAFF
NA,few,TRBV6-1,TRBJ2-7,TGTGCCAGCAACCTCAACTACGAGCAGTACTTC,CASNLNYEQYF
TRBD1,NA,TRBV20-1,TRBJ1-6,TGCAGTGCTAGAGCCCGGGACAGGGGGTTGTCACCCCTCCACTTT,CSARARDRGLSPLHF
NA,many,TRBV7-2,TRBJ2-2,TGTGCCAGCAGCTCCCCGAAGGGACACACCGGGGAGCTGTTTTTT,CASSSPKGHTGELFF
TRBD1,NA,TRBV5-4,TRBJ1-1,TGTGCCAGCAGCTTGGACGGGACAGGGACTCTGAACACTGAAGCTTTCTTT,CASSLDGTGTLNTEAFF
TRBD2,NA,TRBV7-7,TRBJ2-1,TGTGCTAGCAGCTTAGCGGGGGGGACCTATGAGCAGTTCTTC,CASSLAGGTYEQFF
NA,few,TRBV5-1,TRBJ2-2,TGCGCCAGCAGCCCCGGGACAAGGACGGTCGGGGAGCTGTTTTTT,CASSPGTRTVGELFF
TRBD1,few,TRBV20-1,TRBJ2-3,TGCAGTGCTACCGGACAGGGCACAGATACGCAGTATTTT,CSATGQGTDTQYF
NA,many,TRBV9,TRBJ1-1,TGTGCCAGCAGCGTAGGAGGCCAGGGGAGGACTGAAGCTTTCTTT,CASSVGGQGRTEAFF
NA,many,TRBV12-3/TRBV12-4,TRBJ2-3,TGTGCCAGCAGCCAAAAAGAGTCCTGGGGGATTAGCACAGATACGCAGTATTTT,CASSQKESWGISTDTQYF
NA,few,TRBV18,TRBJ2-3,TGTGCCAGCTCCCCCTCGTTAGCCAGGGGCACAGATACGCAGTATTTT,CASSPSLARGTDTQYF
NA,few,TRBV7-9,TRBJ2-3,TGTGCCAGCAGGATTTATGTCGGTCGTAGACAGGCGACCTCCACAGATACGCAGTATTTT,CASRIYVGRRQATSTDTQYF
NA,NA,TRBV6-4,TRBJ2-5,TGTGCCAGCAGTGACAAAGGGAGGGAGACCCAGTACTTC,CASSDKGRETQYF
TRBD2,NA,TRBV10-3,TRBJ2-1,TGTGCCAGCCGTACGCATAGCGGGGTTTGGGAGGTTTCGAATGAGCAGTTCTTC,CASRTHSGVWEVSNEQFF
NA,many,TRBV7-2,TRBJ2-3,TGTGCCAGCGGAAGAGGGATCGACCGGAGGACAGATACGCAGTATTTT,CASGRGIDRRTDTQYF
NA,NA,TRBV7-2,TRBJ2-1,TGTGCCAGCAGCTTAGACCCTGTCGGGGCGCGTGAGCAGTTCTTC,CASSLDPVGAREQFF
NA,many,TRBV7-2,TRBJ2-4,TGTGCCAGCAGCTTATTTATCGGGGAGCGACGACTAGCCAAAAACATTCAGTACTTC,CASSLFIGERRLAKNIQYF
NA,few,TRBV12-3/TRBV12-4,TRBJ2-1,TGTGCCAGCAGTTACCTGGATGAGCAGTTCTTC,CASSYLDEQFF
NA,few,TRBV7-3,TRBJ2-2,TGTGCCAGCAGCCCGGGTTTCGGTCCCGGGGAGCTGTTTTTT,CASSPGFGPGELFF
NA,NA,TRBV20-1,TRBJ1-1,TGCAGTGCTAGAGTGGAGGGGTACTGGGGTGAAGCTTTCTTT,CSARVEGYWGEAFF
TRBD1,NA,TRBV20-1,TRBJ2-7,TGCAGTGCTAGTTATGGGACAGCAACCTACGAGCAGTACTTC,CSASYGTATYEQYF
NA,NA,TRBV7-9,TRBJ1-1,TGTGCCAGCAGCTTATTAGACACTGAAGCTTTCTTT,CASSLLDTEAFF
NA,NA,TRBV25-1,TRBJ1-4,TGTGCCAGCAGTACTTTGGGGGACGAAAAACTGTTTTTT,CASSTLGDEKLFF
NA,NA,TRBV19,TRBJ2-1,TGTGCCAGTAGTAGCGGACTCAACTCCTACAATGAGCAGTTCTTC,CASSSGLNSYNEQFF
NA,few,TRBV20-1,TRBJ2-2,TGCAGTGGAAACACCGGGGAGCTGTTTTTT,CSGNTGELFF
NA,NA,TRBV4-2,TRBJ1-4,TGTGCCAGCAGCCAAGGCGCAGCAACTAATGAAAAACTGTTTTTT,CASSQGAATNEKLFF
NA,few,TRBV29-1,TRBJ1-1,TGCAGGGTAGACAGCAACACTGAAGCTTTCTTT,CRVDSNTEAFF
TRBD1,many,TRBV20-1,TRBJ2-1,TGCAGTGCACCGCCCGCGGCAGGGGGCTACAATGAGCAGTTCTTC,CSAPPAAGGYNEQFF
TRBD2,NA,TRBV3-1,TRBJ2-1,TGTGCCAGCAGCCAAGATTCGCCCGGGAGGGACGAGCAGTTCTTC,CASSQDSPGRDEQFF
NA,few,TRBV6-2/TRBV6-3,TRBJ2-7,TGTGCCAGCAGTGGCACGGGGGGCCGTCGCGAGCAGTACTTC,CASSGTGGRREQYF
TRBD1,NA,TRBV6-1,TRBJ2-7,TGTGCCAGCTGGGACAGGTCATATTACTCCTACGAGCAGTACTTC,CASWDRSYYSYEQYF
TRBD2,few,TRBV12-3/TRBV12-4,TRBJ2-1,TGTGCCAGCAGTTTCAGGAGTTCGGGGGGCTCCTACAATGAGCAGTTCTTC,CASSFRSSGGSYNEQFF
NA,NA,TRBV7-9,TRBJ2-1,TGTGCCAGCAGCCCCCGCGTGGGGGCAGGGGCCTACAATGAGCAGTTCTTC,CASSPRVGAGAYNEQFF
NA,NA,TRBV20-1,TRBJ2-3,TGCAGAGGCGGGGCCTCTAGCACAGATACGCAGTATTTT,CRGGASSTDTQYF
NA,many,TRBV7-9,TRBJ2-5,TGTGCCAGCAGCCGGTCTCAAGAGACCCAGTACTTC,CASSRSQETQYF
TRBD1,few,TRBV20-1,TRBJ1-5,TGCAGTGCAAGGGACAGCAGCAATCAGCCCCAGCATTTT,CSARDSSNQPQHF
NA,few,TRBV3-1,TRBJ1-1,TGTGCCAGCAGCCAAGGTTCGGGAGTGGACACTGAAGCTTTCTTT,CASSQGSGVDTEAFF
TRBD1,few,TRBV29-1,TRBJ2-5,TGCAGCGCCCGACAGGGGCGAGAGACCCAGTACTTC,CSARQGRETQYF
TRBD2,NA,TRBV20-1,TRBJ2-5,TGCAGTGCTAGTCCACTAGCGGGGCTGCAAGAGACCCAGTACTTC,CSASPLAGLQETQYF
NA,many,TRBV6-2/TRBV6-3,TRBJ2-1,TGTGCCAGTCCCCTAGGCAAAAAGATCTCCTACAATGAGCAGTTCTTC,CASPLGKKISYNEQFF
NA,few,TRBV6-2/TRBV6-3,TRBJ1-1,TGTGCCAGCCACATGAGGGGAAGTTACACTGAAGCTTTCTTT,CASHMRGSYTEAFF
TRBD2,few,TRBV29-1,TRBJ2-1,TGCAGCGCTTCCGGGACTAGCGGTAATGAGCAGTTCTTC,CSASGTSGNEQFF
NA,NA,TRBV6-5,TRBJ2-7,TGTGCCAGCAGATCCGGCTACGAGCAGTACTTC,CASRSGYEQYF
TRBD2,NA,TRBV4-1,TRBJ2-7,TGCGCCAGCAGCCGCGGACTAGCGGGGGAGCATCTAGAGCAGTACTTC,CASSRGLAGEHLEQYF
TRBD2,few,TRBV4-1,TRBJ2-3,TGCGCCAGCAGCCAAGTGAGTCGTAGCGGGGGGACAGATACGCAGTATTTT,CASSQVSRSGGTDTQYF
NA,NA,TRBV7-2,TRBJ2-3,TGTGCCAGCAGCCCATTAGGAGGGGGCGTCACAGATACGCAGTATTTT,CASSPLGGGVTDTQYF
NA,few,TRBV5-5,TRBJ2-5,TGTGCCAGCAGCTTGTCTTGGGGTGGATTCGGAGAGACCCAGTACTTC,CASSLSWGGFGETQYF
NA,NA,TRBV2,TRBJ1-2,TGTGCCAGCAGTGGACAGACAGTTAACTATGGCTACACCTTC,CASSGQTVNYGYTF
NA,NA,TRBV11-1,TRBJ1-2,TGTGCCAGCAGCCCGGGGGAACTTTATGGCTACACCTTC,CASSPGELYGYTF